This T cell receptor (beta chain) was found in a study of T-cell memory formation after mild COVID-19. In the study overall: Largely, TCR clusters stayed within a single donor. The study's findings and limits: Specificity for SARS-CoV-2 was not confirmed among the second-wave clones peaking on day 37. Clones contracting across day 15 to 85 had a balanced CD4/CD8 profile; later expanding clones leaned CD4+. Pre-infection memory held some responding clones, suggesting pre-existing cross-reactive T cells responded.

TCRdb used MiXCR to reprocess the 5' RACE reads, holding one entry per CDR3 protein. The repertoire holds 200,000 to 300,000 distinct CDR3 sequences, with 8% to 10% as singletons. As concerns this clonotype: The antigen remains unidentified.

J lost 7 bases, V lost 6 bases, and 6 bases had no gene match. From germline, CDR1 is ENHRY and CDR2 SYGVKD. The CDR3 is 14 amino acids. The rearrangement links TRBV10-3 to TRBJ2-5; 12 bases fit TRBD2. The receptor's source is a man aged 18 to 30 who had mild COVID-19 (a few samples of this study predate the infection). Cell type and time point are not known. Sequenced: PBMCs or a T cell subset sorted from them (not recorded which). CDR3 sequence (DNA): TGTGCCATCAGCCGACTAGCGGGAGATTCGACCCAGTACTTC. It is translated as CAISRLAGDSTQYF.